This T cell receptor beta chain was profiled in a study of neurological immune-mediated disorders. As for this clonotype: At one end, the junction sequence differs from germline, possibly due to a read error.

As for time point: technical triplicate 1. The unsorted libraries were prepared from 2 million PBMCs (stored at -80 C). Each CDR3 protein gets one entry after TCRdb re-called the 5' RACE reads with MiXCR. The sample has 35,000 to 40,000 distinct CDR3 sequences; around 10% are singletons. The receptor was derived from a man aged 60 to 75 with HTLV-1-associated myelopathy (HAM/TSP). Sequencing was carried out using PBMCs.

The DNA for the CDR3 is TGCGCCATCAGCTTGAAGTATGCTGGACCCCAGGGGGGCACAGATACGCAGTATTTT. Amino acid sequence: CAISLKYAGPQGGTDTQYF. The chain links TRBV5-1 to TRBJ2-3, with 7 bases lining up with TRBD1. CDR3 length equals 19 residues. CDR1 and CDR2 (germline): SGHRS, YFSETQ.